These 3 T cell receptor beta chains came from one sample sequenced in a study of cytomegalovirus exposure and HLA in healthy donors. Primers: 60 Vbeta forward and 13 Jbeta reverse. Some clones are missing from TCRdb's copy, which holds only in-frame ones; the method was immunoSEQ multiplex PCR. Among 80,000 to 100,000 clones listed, roughly 81% were seen once. Sequencing input: PBMCs. All receptors come from a man aged 40-55 years in good health and CMV-seronegative.

The chain combines TRBV12-5 with TRBJ1-5; 9 bases map to TRBD1. Germline V gives CDR1 LGHNT, CDR2 FRNRAP. The CDR3 runs 15 residues. V dropped 2 bases and J dropped 9; count of bases not matched to a gene: 8. CDR3 residues: CASGLSPPTGGPQHF. Here the CDR3 DNA reads TGTGCTAGTGGTTTGAGCCCGCCGACAGGGGGGCCCCAGCATTTT.

This clone was picked up a small number of times. The rearrangement links TRBV7-2 to TRBJ2-5, with D perhaps TRBD2 (5 bases). The CDR3 totals 14 residues. V shed 1 base and J shed 2 bases, with 8 bases lying between them. Germline V gives CDR1 SGHTA, CDR2 FQGNSA. CDR3 coding DNA: TGTGCCAGCAGCTTAGTGAGGGAGCAAGAGACCCAGTACTTC. Amino acid sequence: CASSLVREQETQYF.

V usage is TRBV5-5 and J usage is TRBJ1-6; 8 positions match TRBD1. Germline assignment: CDR1 SGHKS and CDR2 YYEKEE (reference sequence). The J segment lost 10 bases and the V segment lost 2 bases, leaving 8 bases of the junction unmatched. The CDR3 is made up of 15 amino acids. This CDR3 reads CASSFQGAPGSPLHF. The CDR3, as DNA: TGTGCCAGCAGCTTTCAGGGGGCGCCGGGGTCACCCCTCCACTTT.